This TCR beta chain was recovered during a study of shared clonotypes between healthy human individuals. As defined, naive CD8 cells were CD45RO-negative and positively selected for CCR7, with terminally differentiated effector memory CD45RA+ cells excluded. Sorted-subset replicate PCR reactions were performed with approximately 200 ng DNA, corresponding to tens of thousands of T cell genomes. Profiling relied on immunoSEQ multiplex PCR, and the TCRdb table lists in-frame clones only, not all of them. Of about 2,100,000 clones listed, 85% to 95% are singletons. The CDR3 runs to 17 residues. Per the germline V gene, CDR1 is SQVTM and CDR2 is ANQGSEA. V lost 3 bases to trimming and J lost 2 bases, with 23 bases between them.

The sample taken for sequencing was naive CD8+ T cells from PBMCs. The source of this sequence is a man between 18 and 35 years old in good health. Some clones in this sample may be carry-over from other donors' samples. J is TRBJ2-7 and V is TRBV29-1, with D uncertain. The CDR3 region is CSVESPRGNIAAYEQYF. CDR3 DNA sequence: TGCAGCGTTGAGAGTCCCCGTGGTAATATAGCAGCCTACGAGCAGTACTTC.